This T cell receptor beta chain came from a study of blood T cell repertoires in COVID-19. Across the whole study: The analysed material was cDNA or gDNA that came from T cells, B-cell-depleted T cells, or PBMCs.

J was trimmed by 11 bases and V by 4 bases; bases with no gene match: 1. Germline V gene lookup returns CDR1 WNHNN and CDR2 SYGVQD (reference sequence). This CDR3 comprises 11 residues. Cohorts were determined from participant-reported clinical history. This table comes from immunoSEQ multiplex PCR, and its TCRdb copy is limited to in-frame clones, with some not included. The repertoire consists of 470,000 or so clones, with 87% occurring once and the leading ten covering approximately 2%. Sequenced material: PBMCs or T cells enriched from blood (not recorded which). This rearrangement joins TRBV10-1 to TRBJ1-1; TRBD1 agrees at 10 bases. The TCR comes from a woman aged 18-29 years with acute COVID-19. CDR3 residues: CASSGQGAAFF. The CDR3 nucleotides are TGCGCCAGCAGTGGACAGGGGGCCGCTTTCTTT.